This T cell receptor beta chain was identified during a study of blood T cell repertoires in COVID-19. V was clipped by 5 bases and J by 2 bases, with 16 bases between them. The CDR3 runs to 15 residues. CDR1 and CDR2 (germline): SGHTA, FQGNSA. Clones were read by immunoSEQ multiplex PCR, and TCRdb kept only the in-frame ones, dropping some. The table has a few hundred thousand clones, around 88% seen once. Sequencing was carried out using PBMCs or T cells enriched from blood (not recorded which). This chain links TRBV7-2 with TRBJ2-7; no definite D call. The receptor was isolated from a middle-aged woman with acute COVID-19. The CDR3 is CASSLWVKDTYEQYF. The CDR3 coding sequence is TGTGCCAGCAGCCTCTGGGTGAAAGACACCTACGAGCAGTACTTC.